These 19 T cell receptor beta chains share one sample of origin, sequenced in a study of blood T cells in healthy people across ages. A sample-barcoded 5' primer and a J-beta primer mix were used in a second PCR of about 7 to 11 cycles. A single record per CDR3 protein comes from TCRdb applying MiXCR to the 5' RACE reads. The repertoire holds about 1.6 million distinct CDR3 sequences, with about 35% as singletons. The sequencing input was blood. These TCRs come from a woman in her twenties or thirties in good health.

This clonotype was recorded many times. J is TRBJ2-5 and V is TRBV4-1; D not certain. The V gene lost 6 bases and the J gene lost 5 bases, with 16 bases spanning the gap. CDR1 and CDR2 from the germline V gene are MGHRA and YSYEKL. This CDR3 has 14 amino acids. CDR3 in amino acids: CASRPEESAETQYF. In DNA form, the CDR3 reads TGCGCCAGCAGGCCCGAGGAATCGGCGGAGACCCAGTACTTC.

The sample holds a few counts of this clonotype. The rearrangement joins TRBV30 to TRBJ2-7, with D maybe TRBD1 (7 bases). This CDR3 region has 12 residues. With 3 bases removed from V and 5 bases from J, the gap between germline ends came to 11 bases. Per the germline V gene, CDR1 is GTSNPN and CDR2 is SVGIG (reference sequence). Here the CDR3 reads CAWSDREDEQYF. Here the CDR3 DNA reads TGTGCCTGGAGCGACAGGGAGGACGAGCAGTACTTC.

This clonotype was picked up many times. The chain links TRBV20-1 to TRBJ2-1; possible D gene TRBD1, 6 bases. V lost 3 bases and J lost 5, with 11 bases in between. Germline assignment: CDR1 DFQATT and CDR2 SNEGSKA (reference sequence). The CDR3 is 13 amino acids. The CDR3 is CSASRGMDNEQFF. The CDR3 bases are TGCAGTGCTAGTAGGGGGATGGACAATGAGCAGTTCTTC.

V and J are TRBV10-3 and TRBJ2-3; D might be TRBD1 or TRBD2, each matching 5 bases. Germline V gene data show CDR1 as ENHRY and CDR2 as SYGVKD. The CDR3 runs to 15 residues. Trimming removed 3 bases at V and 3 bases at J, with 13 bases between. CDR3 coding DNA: TGTGCCATCAGTGAAGGCAGGGAGTTAACAGATACGCAGTATTTT. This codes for CAISEGRELTDTQYF.

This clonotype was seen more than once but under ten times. CDR3 amino acids: CASSLVAGETDTQYF. The DNA of the CDR3 is TGTGCCAGCAGCTTAGTAGCGGGAGAGACAGATACGCAGTATTTT. The rearrangement joins TRBV7-2 to TRBJ2-3; 9 bases agree with TRBD2. The germline gives CDR1 SGHTA, CDR2 FQGNSA. The CDR3 is made up of 15 amino acids. The junction had 2 bases not matched to a gene; V was cut back by 1 base and J by 3 bases.

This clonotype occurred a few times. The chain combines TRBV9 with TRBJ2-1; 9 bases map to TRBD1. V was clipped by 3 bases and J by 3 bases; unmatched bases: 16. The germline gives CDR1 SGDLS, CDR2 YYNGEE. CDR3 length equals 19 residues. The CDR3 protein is CASSATGGSGGVGYNEQFF. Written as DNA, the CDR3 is TGTGCCAGCAGCGCGACAGGGGGGAGTGGCGGAGTAGGCTACAATGAGCAGTTCTTC. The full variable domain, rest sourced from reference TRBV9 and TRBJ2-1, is DSGVTQTPKHLITATGQRVTLRCSPRSGDLSVYWYQQSLDQGLQFLIQYYNGEERAKGNILERFSAQQFPDLHSELNLSSLELGDSALYFCASSATGGSGGVGYNEQFFGPGTRLTVL.

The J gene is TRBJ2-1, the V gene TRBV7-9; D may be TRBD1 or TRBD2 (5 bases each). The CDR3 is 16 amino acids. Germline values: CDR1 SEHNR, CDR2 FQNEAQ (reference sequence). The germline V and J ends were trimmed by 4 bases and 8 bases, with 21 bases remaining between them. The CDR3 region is CASSSRWDAAKDEQFF. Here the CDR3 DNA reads TGTGCCAGCAGCTCCCGTTGGGACGCAGCCAAGGATGAGCAGTTCTTC.

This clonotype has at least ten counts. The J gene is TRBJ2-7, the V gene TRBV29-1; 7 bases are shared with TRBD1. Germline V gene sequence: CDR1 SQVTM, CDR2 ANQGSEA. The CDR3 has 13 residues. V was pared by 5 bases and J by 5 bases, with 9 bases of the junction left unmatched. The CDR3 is CSVLQGTSHEQYF. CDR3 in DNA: TGCAGCGTTTTACAGGGGACAAGCCACGAGCAGTACTTC.

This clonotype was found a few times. CDR3 in DNA: TGCAGTGCTAGACTCAGCGGGGGGGCTAGCGCCAATGAGCAGTTCTTC. It is translated as CSARLSGGASANEQFF. The rearrangement uses TRBV20-1 and TRBJ2-1, with 10 positions matching TRBD2. The trim removed 2 bases at V and 6 bases at J, leaving 10 bases unmatched. The CDR3 is 16 residues long. The germline CDR1 and CDR2 sequences are DFQATT and SNEGSKA (reference sequence).

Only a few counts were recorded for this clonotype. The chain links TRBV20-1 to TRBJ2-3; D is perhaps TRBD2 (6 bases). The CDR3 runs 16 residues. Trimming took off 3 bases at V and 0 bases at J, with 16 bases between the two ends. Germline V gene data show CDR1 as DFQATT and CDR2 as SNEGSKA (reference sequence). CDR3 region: CSASFRASVSTDTQYF. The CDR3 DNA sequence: TGCAGTGCTAGTTTTAGGGCTAGCGTCAGCACAGATACGCAGTATTTT.

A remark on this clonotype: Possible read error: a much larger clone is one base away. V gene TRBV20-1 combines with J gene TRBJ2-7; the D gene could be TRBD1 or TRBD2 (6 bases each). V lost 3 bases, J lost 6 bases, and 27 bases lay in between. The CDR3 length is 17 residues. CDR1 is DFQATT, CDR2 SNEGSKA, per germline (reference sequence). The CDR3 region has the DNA TGCAGTGCTAGCGGGGGCAGCCGAAGAGGGGTTGTTGGCGAGCAGTACTTC. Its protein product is CSASGGSRRGVVGEQYF.

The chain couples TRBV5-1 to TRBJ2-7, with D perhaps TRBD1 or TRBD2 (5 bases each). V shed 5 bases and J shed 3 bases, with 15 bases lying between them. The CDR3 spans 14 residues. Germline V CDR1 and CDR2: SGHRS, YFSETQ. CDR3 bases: TGCGCCAGCAGGCCCGGGGCATCTATCTACGAGCAGTACTTC. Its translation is CASRPGASIYEQYF.

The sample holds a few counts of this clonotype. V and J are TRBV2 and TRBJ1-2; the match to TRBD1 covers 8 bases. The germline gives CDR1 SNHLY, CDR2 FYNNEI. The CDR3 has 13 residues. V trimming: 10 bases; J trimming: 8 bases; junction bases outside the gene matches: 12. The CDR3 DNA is TGTGCCACCTTACAGGGGGATAGAAGGGGCTACACCTTC. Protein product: CATLQGDRRGYTF.

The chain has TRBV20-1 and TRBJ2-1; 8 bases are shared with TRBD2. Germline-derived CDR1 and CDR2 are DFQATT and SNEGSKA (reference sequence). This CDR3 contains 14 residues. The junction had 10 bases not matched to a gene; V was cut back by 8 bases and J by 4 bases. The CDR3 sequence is CSPTPAGEYNEQFF. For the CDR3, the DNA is TGCAGTCCCACCCCAGCGGGAGAGTACAATGAGCAGTTCTTC.

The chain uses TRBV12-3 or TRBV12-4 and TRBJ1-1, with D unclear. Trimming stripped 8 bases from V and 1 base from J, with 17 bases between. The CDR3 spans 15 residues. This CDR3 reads CASQTNDTPNTEAFF. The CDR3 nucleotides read TGTGCCAGCCAAACCAATGACACCCCGAACACTGAAGCTTTCTTT.

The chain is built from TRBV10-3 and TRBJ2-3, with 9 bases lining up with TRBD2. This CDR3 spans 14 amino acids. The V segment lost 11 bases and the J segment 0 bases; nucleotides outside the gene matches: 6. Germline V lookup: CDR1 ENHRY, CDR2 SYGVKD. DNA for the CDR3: TGTGCCGTATTAGCGGGGGCGAGCACAGATACGCAGTATTTT. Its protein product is CAVLAGASTDTQYF.

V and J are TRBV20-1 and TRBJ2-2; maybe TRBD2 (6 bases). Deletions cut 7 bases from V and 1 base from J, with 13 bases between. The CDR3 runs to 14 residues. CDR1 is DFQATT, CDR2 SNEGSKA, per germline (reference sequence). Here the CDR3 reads CSGFVGGNTGELFF. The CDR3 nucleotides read TGCAGTGGTTTCGTGGGAGGGAACACCGGGGAGCTGTTTTTT.

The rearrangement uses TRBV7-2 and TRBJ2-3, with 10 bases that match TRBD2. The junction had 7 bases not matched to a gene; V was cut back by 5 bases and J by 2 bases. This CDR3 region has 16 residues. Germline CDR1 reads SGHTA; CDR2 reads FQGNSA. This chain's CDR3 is CASSLQTSGFTDTQYF. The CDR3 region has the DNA TGTGCCAGCAGCCTTCAGACTAGCGGGTTCACAGATACGCAGTATTTT.

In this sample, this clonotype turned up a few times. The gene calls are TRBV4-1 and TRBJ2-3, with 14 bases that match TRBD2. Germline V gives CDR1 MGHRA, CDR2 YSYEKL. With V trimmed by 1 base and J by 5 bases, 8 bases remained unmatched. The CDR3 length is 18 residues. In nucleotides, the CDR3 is TGCGCCAGCAGCCAAGTGGGACTAGCGGGAGAAGGTAGAGATACGCAGTATTTT. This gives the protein CASSQVGLAGEGRDTQYF.